A selection of T cell receptor beta chains follows, all from one sample in a study of control samples from healthy donors and cancer patients. Profiling relied on immunoSEQ multiplex PCR, and the TCRdb table lists in-frame clones only, not all of them. The sample lists 150,000 to 200,000 clones, more than 90% seen once, with 1.1% to 1.5% in the top ten. The sequenced material came from blood. The source of these receptors is a man younger than 40 in good health. CDR3s include the opening cysteine and the closing phenylalanine or tryptophan. Fields, in order: CDR3 DNA, CDR3 protein, clone size, D gene, J gene, V gene. A D gene is named only where the DNA matches it firmly. The size entry is marked missing in some rows and otherwise reads once, few, many or a size class.

cdr3_nt: TGTGCCACCCAGAAACACCCTAACTATGGCTACACCTTC
cdr3_aa: CATQKHPNYGYTF
clone_size: -
d_call: -
j_call: TRBJ1-2
v_call: TRBV27

cdr3_nt: TGTGCCAGCACTCTCCGGGCGCGGGACTATGGCTACACCTTC
cdr3_aa: CASTLRARDYGYTF
clone_size: -
d_call: -
j_call: TRBJ1-2
v_call: TRBV6-5

cdr3_nt: TGTGCCAGCAGCCCCGGACAGGGGGGAATGGAGACCCAGTACTTC
cdr3_aa: CASSPGQGGMETQYF
clone_size: -
d_call: TRBD1
j_call: TRBJ2-5
v_call: TRBV27

cdr3_nt: TGTGCCAGCAAGGACAGGGGTTGGGAGCAGTACTTC
cdr3_aa: CASKDRGWEQYF
clone_size: -
d_call: TRBD1
j_call: TRBJ2-7
v_call: TRBV2

cdr3_nt: TGTGCCAGCAGTGAAAGTACAGGCTATGGCTACACCTTC
cdr3_aa: CASSESTGYGYTF
clone_size: -
d_call: -
j_call: TRBJ1-2
v_call: TRBV6-1

cdr3_nt: TGTGCCAGCTCACCAGGGACTAGCGGGGCATACGAGCAGTACTTC
cdr3_aa: CASSPGTSGAYEQYF
clone_size: -
d_call: TRBD2
j_call: TRBJ2-7
v_call: TRBV18

cdr3_nt: TGCGCCAGCAGCCAAGAGAGGGGGCCGTTCACAGATACGCAGTATTTT
cdr3_aa: CASSQERGPFTDTQYF
clone_size: -
d_call: TRBD1
j_call: TRBJ2-3
v_call: TRBV4-3

cdr3_nt: TGTGCCACCAGCAGAGACGGGAGAAACAATCAGCCCCAGCATTTT
cdr3_aa: CATSRDGRNNQPQHF
clone_size: -
d_call: -
j_call: TRBJ1-5
v_call: TRBV15

cdr3_nt: TGTGCCAGCAGCTCCCCCCGGCGCGGGCCCAACACCGGGGAGCTGTTTTTT
cdr3_aa: CASSSPRRGPNTGELFF
clone_size: -
d_call: -
j_call: TRBJ2-2
v_call: TRBV11-2

cdr3_nt: TGCGCCAGCAGCTTACCGGGACAGGGGGCCTACGAGCAGTACTTC
cdr3_aa: CASSLPGQGAYEQYF
clone_size: -
d_call: TRBD1
j_call: TRBJ2-7
v_call: TRBV5-1

cdr3_nt: TGTGCCAGCAGTGAGTCACCCCTCCACTTT
cdr3_aa: CASSESPLHF
clone_size: -
d_call: -
j_call: TRBJ1-6
v_call: TRBV6-4

cdr3_nt: TGTGCCTGGAGTGTGAGCGGGCCCTACGAGCAGTACTTC
cdr3_aa: CAWSVSGPYEQYF
clone_size: -
d_call: -
j_call: TRBJ2-7
v_call: TRBV30

cdr3_nt: TGTGCCAGCAGTGAATCTGGGGGCCGGGGGACCCAGTACTTC
cdr3_aa: CASSESGGRGTQYF
clone_size: -
d_call: -
j_call: TRBJ2-5
v_call: TRBV25-1

cdr3_nt: TGTGCCAGCAGCCTCGGGCAGGTAGGCCAGCCCCAGCATTTT
cdr3_aa: CASSLGQVGQPQHF
clone_size: -
d_call: -
j_call: TRBJ1-5
v_call: TRBV5-8

cdr3_nt: TGTGCCAGCAGGCCGGGACAGGGACGTGTCGGGCAGTTCTTC
cdr3_aa: CASRPGQGRVGQFF
clone_size: -
d_call: TRBD1
j_call: TRBJ2-1
v_call: TRBV6-5

cdr3_nt: TGTGCCAGCAGCCTCAGACGGGGCGACACTGAAGCTTTCTTT
cdr3_aa: CASSLRRGDTEAFF
clone_size: -
d_call: -
j_call: TRBJ1-1
v_call: TRBV7-9

cdr3_nt: TGTGCCTGGAGCGGGATTTCCTACAATGAGCAGTTCTTC
cdr3_aa: CAWSGISYNEQFF
clone_size: once
d_call: -
j_call: TRBJ2-1
v_call: TRBV30

cdr3_nt: TGTGCCAGCAGCCAAGGCGGGAGCTCCTACGAGCAGTACTTC
cdr3_aa: CASSQGGSSYEQYF
clone_size: -
d_call: TRBD2
j_call: TRBJ2-7
v_call: TRBV7-9

cdr3_nt: TGTGCCAGCAGTTACCGAGGACAAGGAGGGGAAAAACTGTTTTTT
cdr3_aa: CASSYRGQGGEKLFF
clone_size: -
d_call: -
j_call: TRBJ1-4
v_call: TRBV6-5

cdr3_nt: TGCAGTGCTAGTGAGGGGTCCCATGAGCAGTTCTTC
cdr3_aa: CSASEGSHEQFF
clone_size: -
d_call: -
j_call: TRBJ2-1
v_call: TRBV20-1

cdr3_nt: TGTGCCAGCAGCGCTGACGGTAGCAATCAGCCCCAGCATTTT
cdr3_aa: CASSADGSNQPQHF
clone_size: -
d_call: -
j_call: TRBJ1-5
v_call: TRBV7-2

cdr3_nt: TGTGCCAGCCTGGGACAGGGGGTCGGGGGCTACACCTTC
cdr3_aa: CASLGQGVGGYTF
clone_size: -
d_call: TRBD1
j_call: TRBJ1-2
v_call: TRBV7-2

cdr3_nt: TGTGCCAGCATGGTACGGACATCTTATAATTCACCCCTCCACTTT
cdr3_aa: CASMVRTSYNSPLHF
clone_size: -
d_call: -
j_call: TRBJ1-6
v_call: TRBV28

cdr3_nt: TGTGCCTGGACCCCCCGGGGATCTGAAAAACTGTTTTTT
cdr3_aa: CAWTPRGSEKLFF
clone_size: -
d_call: -
j_call: TRBJ1-4
v_call: TRBV30

cdr3_nt: TGTGCCAGCAGCACCGGGACGAGGGAGCAGTACTTC
cdr3_aa: CASSTGTREQYF
clone_size: -
d_call: -
j_call: TRBJ2-7
v_call: TRBV7-9

cdr3_nt: TGTGCCAGCCGGGACAGGGGTTCACCCCTCCACTTT
cdr3_aa: CASRDRGSPLHF
clone_size: -
d_call: TRBD1
j_call: TRBJ1-6
v_call: TRBV28

cdr3_nt: TGTGCCAGCAGTTCGGGGCCTCCCTACGAGCAGTACTTC
cdr3_aa: CASSSGPPYEQYF
clone_size: -
d_call: -
j_call: TRBJ2-7
v_call: TRBV6-5

cdr3_nt: TGTGCCACCAGCAGAGATCCCGGGGGCCAAGAGACCCAGTACTTC
cdr3_aa: CATSRDPGGQETQYF
clone_size: few
d_call: -
j_call: TRBJ2-5
v_call: TRBV15

cdr3_nt: TGTGCCAGCAGTTTACGGACAGTAGGGAGCTCCTATAATTCACCCCTCCACTTT
cdr3_aa: CASSLRTVGSSYNSPLHF
clone_size: -
d_call: -
j_call: TRBJ1-6
v_call: TRBV27

cdr3_nt: TGTGCCAGCAGCTTAAGTGCGGGAGACTCCCGGGAGCAGTACTTC
cdr3_aa: CASSLSAGDSREQYF
clone_size: -
d_call: TRBD2
j_call: TRBJ2-7
v_call: TRBV11-2

cdr3_nt: TGTGCCAGCAGCTTAGCTCAACTTAACACCGGGGAGCTGTTTTTT
cdr3_aa: CASSLAQLNTGELFF
clone_size: -
d_call: -
j_call: TRBJ2-2
v_call: TRBV7-6

cdr3_nt: TGTGCCAGCTCACCCTCCCCGTCCGGAGGCTATGGCTACACCTTC
cdr3_aa: CASSPSPSGGYGYTF
clone_size: -
d_call: -
j_call: TRBJ1-2
v_call: TRBV18

cdr3_nt: TGTGCCAGCAGTCATCGGGTCGACAGTTCACCCCTCCACTTT
cdr3_aa: CASSHRVDSSPLHF
clone_size: -
d_call: -
j_call: TRBJ1-6
v_call: TRBV27

cdr3_nt: TGTGCCAGCAGTTACTTAGATACGCAGTATTTT
cdr3_aa: CASSYLDTQYF
clone_size: -
d_call: -
j_call: TRBJ2-3
v_call: TRBV6-5

cdr3_nt: TGTGCCAGCAGCTTAAAACTAGATACGCAGTATTTT
cdr3_aa: CASSLKLDTQYF
clone_size: -
d_call: -
j_call: TRBJ2-3
v_call: TRBV11-3

cdr3_nt: TGTGCCAGCAGCACGGGCGGGGGGGCACGGAATTCACCCCTCCACTTT
cdr3_aa: CASSTGGGARNSPLHF
clone_size: -
d_call: -
j_call: TRBJ1-6
v_call: TRBV7-9

cdr3_nt: TGTGCCTCCGATGCGGGGGAGCAAGAGACCCAGTACTTC
cdr3_aa: CASDAGEQETQYF
clone_size: few
d_call: TRBD2
j_call: TRBJ2-5
v_call: TRBV30

cdr3_nt: TGTGCCAGTAGTTCCAAGACTTATGGCTACACCTTC
cdr3_aa: CASSSKTYGYTF
clone_size: -
d_call: -
j_call: TRBJ1-2
v_call: TRBV19

cdr3_nt: TGCAGCGTGGGGGGAACTGAAGCTTTCTTT
cdr3_aa: CSVGGTEAFF
clone_size: -
d_call: -
j_call: TRBJ1-1
v_call: TRBV29-1

cdr3_nt: TGTGCCAGCGGCCGGGCCGGGGGTCAGCCCCAGCATTTT
cdr3_aa: CASGRAGGQPQHF
clone_size: -
d_call: -
j_call: TRBJ1-5
v_call: TRBV6-5